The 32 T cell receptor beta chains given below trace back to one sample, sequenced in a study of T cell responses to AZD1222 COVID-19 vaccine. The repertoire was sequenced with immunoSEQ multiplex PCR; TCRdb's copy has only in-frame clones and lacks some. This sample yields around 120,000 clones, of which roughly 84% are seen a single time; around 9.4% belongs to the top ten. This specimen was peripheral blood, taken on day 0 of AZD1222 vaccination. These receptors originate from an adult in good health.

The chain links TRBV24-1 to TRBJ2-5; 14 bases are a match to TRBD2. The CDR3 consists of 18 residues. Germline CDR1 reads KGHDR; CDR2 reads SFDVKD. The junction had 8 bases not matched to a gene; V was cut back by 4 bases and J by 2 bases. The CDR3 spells CATSDPTSGRARQETQYF. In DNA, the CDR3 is TGTGCCACCAGTGACCCGACTAGCGGGAGGGCTCGTCAAGAGACCCAGTACTTC.

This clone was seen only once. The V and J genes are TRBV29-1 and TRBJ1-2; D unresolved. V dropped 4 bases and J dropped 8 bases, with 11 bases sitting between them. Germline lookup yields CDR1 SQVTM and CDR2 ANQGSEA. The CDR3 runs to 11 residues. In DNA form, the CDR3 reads TGCAGCGTTGTACTGGGTTACGGCTACACCTTC. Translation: CSVVLGYGYTF.

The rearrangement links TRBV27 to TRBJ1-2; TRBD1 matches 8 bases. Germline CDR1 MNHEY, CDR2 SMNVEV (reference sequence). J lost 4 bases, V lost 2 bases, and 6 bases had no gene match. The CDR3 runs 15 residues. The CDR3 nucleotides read TGTGCCAGCAGTTTAATCGGACAGGGCCTCTATGGCTACACCTTC. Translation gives CASSLIGQGLYGYTF.

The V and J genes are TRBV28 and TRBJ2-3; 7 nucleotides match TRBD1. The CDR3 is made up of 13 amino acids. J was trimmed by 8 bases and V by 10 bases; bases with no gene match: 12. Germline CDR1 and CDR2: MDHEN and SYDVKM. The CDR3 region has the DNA TGTGCCACAAAATGGACAGGTTCGGGTACGCAGTATTTT. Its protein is CATKWTGSGTQYF. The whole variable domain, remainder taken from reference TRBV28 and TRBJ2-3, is DVKVTQSSRYLVKRTGEKVFLECVQDMDHENMFWYRQDPGLGLRLIYFSYDVKMKEKGDIPEGYSVSREKKERFSLILESASTNQTSMYLCATKWTGSGTQYFGPGTRLTVL.

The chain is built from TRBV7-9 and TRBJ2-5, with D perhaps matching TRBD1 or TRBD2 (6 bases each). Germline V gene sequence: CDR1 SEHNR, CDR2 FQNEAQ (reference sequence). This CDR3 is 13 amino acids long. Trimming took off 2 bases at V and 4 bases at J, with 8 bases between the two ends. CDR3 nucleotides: TGTGCCAGCAGCTTACGGGGGCCAGAGACCCAGTACTTC. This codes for CASSLRGPETQYF.

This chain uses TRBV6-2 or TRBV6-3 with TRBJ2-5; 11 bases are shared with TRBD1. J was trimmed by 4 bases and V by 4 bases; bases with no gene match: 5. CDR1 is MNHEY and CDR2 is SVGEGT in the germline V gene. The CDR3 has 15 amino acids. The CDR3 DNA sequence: TGTGCCAGCAGTTGGGACAGGGGGACGGGAGAGACCCAGTACTTC. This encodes CASSWDRGTGETQYF.

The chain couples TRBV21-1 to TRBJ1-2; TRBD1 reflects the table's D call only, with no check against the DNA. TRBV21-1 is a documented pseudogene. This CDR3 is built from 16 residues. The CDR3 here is CASSKGEWVENYGYTF. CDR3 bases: TGTGCCAGCAGCAAGGGCGAGTGGGTGGAAAACTATGGCTACACCTTC.

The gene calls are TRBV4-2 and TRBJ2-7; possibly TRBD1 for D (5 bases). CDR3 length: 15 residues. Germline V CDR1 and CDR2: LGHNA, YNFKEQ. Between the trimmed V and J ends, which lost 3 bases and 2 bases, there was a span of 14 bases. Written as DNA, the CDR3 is TGTGCCAGCAGCCAGCAGACAGTGAGCACCTACGAGCAGTACTTC. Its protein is CASSQQTVSTYEQYF.

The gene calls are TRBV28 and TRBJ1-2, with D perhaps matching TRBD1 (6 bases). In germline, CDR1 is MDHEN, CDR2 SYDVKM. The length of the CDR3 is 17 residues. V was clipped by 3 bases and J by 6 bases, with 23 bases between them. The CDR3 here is CASSFRGRWGLENGYTF. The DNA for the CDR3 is TGTGCCAGCAGTTTTCGGGGAAGATGGGGGCTAGAAAATGGCTACACCTTC.

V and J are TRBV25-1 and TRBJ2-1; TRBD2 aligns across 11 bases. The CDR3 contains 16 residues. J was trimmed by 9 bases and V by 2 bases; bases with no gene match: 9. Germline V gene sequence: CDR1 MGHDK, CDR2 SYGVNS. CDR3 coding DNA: TGTGCCAGCAGTGAACGAGGGCTAGCGGGAGGAGTTGAGCAGTTCTTC. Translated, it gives CASSERGLAGGVEQFF.

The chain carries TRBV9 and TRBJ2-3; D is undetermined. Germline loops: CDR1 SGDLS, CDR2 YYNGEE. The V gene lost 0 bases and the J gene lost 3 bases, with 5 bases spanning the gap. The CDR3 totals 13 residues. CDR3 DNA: TGTGCCAGCAGCGTAGGGAAGACAGATACGCAGTATTTT. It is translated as CASSVGKTDTQYF.

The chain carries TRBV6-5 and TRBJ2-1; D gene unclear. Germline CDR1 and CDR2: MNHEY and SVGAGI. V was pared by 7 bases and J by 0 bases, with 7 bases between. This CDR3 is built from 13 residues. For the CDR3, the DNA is TGTGCCAGCACAGAGAGCTCCTACAATGAGCAGTTCTTC. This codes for CASTESSYNEQFF.

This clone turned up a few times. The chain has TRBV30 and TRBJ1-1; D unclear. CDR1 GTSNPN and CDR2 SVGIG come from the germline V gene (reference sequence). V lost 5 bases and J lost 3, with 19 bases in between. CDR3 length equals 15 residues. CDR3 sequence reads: CAWCSPEEAYTEAFF. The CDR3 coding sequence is TGTGCCTGGTGTTCCCCGGAGGAAGCGTACACTGAAGCTTTCTTT.

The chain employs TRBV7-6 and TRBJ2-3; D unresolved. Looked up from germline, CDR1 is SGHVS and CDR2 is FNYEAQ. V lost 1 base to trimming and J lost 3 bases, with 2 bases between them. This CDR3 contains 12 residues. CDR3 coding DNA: TGTGCCAGCAGCTTAGGGACAGATACGCAGTATTTT. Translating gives CASSLGTDTQYF.

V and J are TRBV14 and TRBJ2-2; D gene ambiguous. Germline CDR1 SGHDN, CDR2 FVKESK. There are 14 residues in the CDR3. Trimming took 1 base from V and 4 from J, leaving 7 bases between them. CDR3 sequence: CASSQGGPTGELFF. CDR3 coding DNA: TGTGCCAGCAGCCAAGGTGGGCCCACCGGGGAGCTGTTTTTT. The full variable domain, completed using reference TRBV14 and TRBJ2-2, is EAGVTQFPSHSVIEKGQTVTLRCDPISGHDNLYWYRRVMGKEIKFLLHFVKESKQDESGMPNNRFLAERTGGTYSTLKVQPAELEDSGVYFCASSQGGPTGELFFGEGSRLTVL.

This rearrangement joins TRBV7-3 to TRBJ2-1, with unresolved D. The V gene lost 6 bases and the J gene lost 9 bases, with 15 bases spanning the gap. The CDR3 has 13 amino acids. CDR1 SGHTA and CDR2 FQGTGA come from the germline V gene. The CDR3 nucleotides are TGTGCCAGCAGTCTGATCGAGACAAGTGAGCAGTTCTTC. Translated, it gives CASSLIETSEQFF. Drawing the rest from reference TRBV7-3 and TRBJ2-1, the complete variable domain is GAGVSQTPSNKVTEKGKYVELRCDPISGHTALYWYRQSLGQGPEFLIYFQGTGAADDSGLPNDRFFAVRPEGSVSTLKIQRTERGDSAVYLCASSLIETSEQFFGPGTRLTVL.

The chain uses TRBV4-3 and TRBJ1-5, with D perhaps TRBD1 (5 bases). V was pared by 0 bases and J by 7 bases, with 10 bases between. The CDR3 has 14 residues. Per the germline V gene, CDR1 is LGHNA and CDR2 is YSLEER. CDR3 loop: CASSQDLGEQPQHF. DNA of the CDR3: TGCGCCAGCAGCCAAGATCTGGGGGAGCAGCCCCAGCATTTT.

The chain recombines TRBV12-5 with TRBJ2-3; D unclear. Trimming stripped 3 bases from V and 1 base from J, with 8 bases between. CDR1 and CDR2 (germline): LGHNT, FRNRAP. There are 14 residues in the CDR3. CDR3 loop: CASGFDGGTDTQYF. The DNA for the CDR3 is TGTGCTAGTGGTTTCGATGGGGGCACAGATACGCAGTATTTT. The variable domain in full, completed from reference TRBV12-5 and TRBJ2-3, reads DARVTQTPRHKVTEMGQEVTMRCQPILGHNTVFWYRQTMMQGLELLAYFRNRAPLDDSGMPKDRFSAEMPDATLATLKIQPSEPRDSAVYFCASGFDGGTDTQYFGPGTRLTVL.

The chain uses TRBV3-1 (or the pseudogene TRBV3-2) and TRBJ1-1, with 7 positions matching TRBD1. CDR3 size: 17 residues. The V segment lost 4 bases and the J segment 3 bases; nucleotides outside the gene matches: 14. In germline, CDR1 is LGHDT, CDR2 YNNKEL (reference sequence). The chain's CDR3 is CASSPKGAGGFYTEAFF. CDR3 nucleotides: TGTGCCAGCAGCCCAAAGGGGGCGGGGGGCTTTTACACTGAAGCTTTCTTT.

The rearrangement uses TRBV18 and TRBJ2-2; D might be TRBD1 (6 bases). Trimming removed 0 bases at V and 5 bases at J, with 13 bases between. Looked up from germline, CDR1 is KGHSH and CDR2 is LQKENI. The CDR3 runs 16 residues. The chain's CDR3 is CASSPPQRGLTGELFF. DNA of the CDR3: TGTGCCAGCTCACCACCGCAAAGGGGGTTAACCGGGGAGCTGTTTTTT. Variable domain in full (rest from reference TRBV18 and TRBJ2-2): NAGVMQNPRHLVRRRGQEARLRCSPMKGHSHVYWYRQLPEEGLKFMVYLQKENIIDESGMPKERFSAEFPKEGPSILRIQQVVRGDSAAYFCASSPPQRGLTGELFFGEGSRLTVL.

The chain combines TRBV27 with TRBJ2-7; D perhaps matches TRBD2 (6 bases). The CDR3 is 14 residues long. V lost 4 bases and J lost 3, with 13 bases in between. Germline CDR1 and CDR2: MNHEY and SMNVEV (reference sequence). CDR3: CASSSILASYEQYF. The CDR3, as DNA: TGTGCCAGCAGTTCCATTCTAGCGAGCTACGAGCAGTACTTC.

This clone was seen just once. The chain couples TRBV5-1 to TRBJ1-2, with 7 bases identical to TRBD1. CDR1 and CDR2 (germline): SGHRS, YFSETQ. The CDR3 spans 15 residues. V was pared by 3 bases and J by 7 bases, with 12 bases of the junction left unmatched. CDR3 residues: CASSSVGGQSIGYTF. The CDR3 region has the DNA TGCGCCAGCAGCTCGGTGGGGGGACAGTCGATTGGCTACACCTTC.

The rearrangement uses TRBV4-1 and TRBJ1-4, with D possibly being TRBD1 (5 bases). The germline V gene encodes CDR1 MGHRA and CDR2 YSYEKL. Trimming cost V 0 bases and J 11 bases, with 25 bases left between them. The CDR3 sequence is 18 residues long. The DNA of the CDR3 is TGCGCCAGCAGCCAAGATTTCCTCGTCGGACTGGGACGTGGGAAACTGTTTTTT. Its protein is CASSQDFLVGLGRGKLFF.

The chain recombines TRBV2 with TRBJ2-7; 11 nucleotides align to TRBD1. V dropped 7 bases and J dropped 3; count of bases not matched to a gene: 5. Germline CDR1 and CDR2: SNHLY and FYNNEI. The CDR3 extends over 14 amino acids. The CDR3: CASIRDRGYYEQYF. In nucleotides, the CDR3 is TGTGCCAGCATCCGGGACAGGGGGTACTACGAGCAGTACTTC.

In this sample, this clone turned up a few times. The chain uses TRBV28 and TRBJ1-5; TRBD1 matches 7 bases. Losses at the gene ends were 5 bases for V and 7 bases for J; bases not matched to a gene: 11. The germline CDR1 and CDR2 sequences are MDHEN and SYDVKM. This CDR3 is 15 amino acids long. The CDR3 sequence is CASSPTGSGDQPQHF. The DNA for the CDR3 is TGTGCCAGCAGTCCGACAGGGAGCGGGGACCAGCCCCAGCATTTT.

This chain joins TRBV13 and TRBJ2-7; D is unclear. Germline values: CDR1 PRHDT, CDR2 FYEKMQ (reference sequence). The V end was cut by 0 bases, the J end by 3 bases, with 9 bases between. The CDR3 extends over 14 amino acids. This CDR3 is CASSLGSKDYEQYF. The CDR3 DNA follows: TGTGCCAGCAGCTTAGGTTCGAAGGACTACGAGCAGTACTTC.

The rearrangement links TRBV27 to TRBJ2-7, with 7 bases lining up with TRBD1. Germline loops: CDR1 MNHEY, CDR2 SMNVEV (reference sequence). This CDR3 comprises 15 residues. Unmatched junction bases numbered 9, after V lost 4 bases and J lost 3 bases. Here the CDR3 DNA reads TGTGCCAGCAGTTATACCGGGACAGCGATCTACGAGCAGTACTTC. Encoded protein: CASSYTGTAIYEQYF.

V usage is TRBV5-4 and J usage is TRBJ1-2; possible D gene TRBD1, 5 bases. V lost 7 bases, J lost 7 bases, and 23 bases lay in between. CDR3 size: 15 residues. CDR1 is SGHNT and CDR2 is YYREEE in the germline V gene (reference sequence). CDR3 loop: CASAGPGGGRSGYTF. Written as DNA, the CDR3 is TGTGCCAGCGCCGGCCCAGGCGGGGGAAGAAGTGGCTACACCTTC.

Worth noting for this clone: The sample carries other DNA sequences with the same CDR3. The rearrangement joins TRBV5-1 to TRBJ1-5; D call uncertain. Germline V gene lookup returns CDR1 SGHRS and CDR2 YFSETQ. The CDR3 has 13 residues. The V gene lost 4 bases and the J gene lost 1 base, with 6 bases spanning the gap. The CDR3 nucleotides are TGCGCCAGCAGCCCGCAGAGCAATCAGCCCCAGCATTTT. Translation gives CASSPQSNQPQHF.

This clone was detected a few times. CDR3 sequence reads: CARAPSYSFAGYSNQPQHF. DNA of the CDR3: TGCGCCAGGGCCCCCTCTTACTCCTTCGCGGGGTATAGCAATCAGCCCCAGCATTTT. The chain has TRBV10-1 and TRBJ1-5; no clear D. V gave up 9 bases and J gave up 0 bases, with 27 bases separating them. CDR1 WNHNN and CDR2 SYGVQD come from the germline V gene (reference sequence). The CDR3 runs to 19 residues.

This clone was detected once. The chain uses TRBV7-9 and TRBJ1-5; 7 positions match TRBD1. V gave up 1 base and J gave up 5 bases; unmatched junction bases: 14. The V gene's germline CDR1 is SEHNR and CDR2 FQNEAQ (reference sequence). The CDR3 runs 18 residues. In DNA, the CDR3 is TGTGCCAGCAGCTTAGGGTGGGGGACAGATAGGTTGGATCAGCCCCAGCATTTT. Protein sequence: CASSLGWGTDRLDQPQHF.

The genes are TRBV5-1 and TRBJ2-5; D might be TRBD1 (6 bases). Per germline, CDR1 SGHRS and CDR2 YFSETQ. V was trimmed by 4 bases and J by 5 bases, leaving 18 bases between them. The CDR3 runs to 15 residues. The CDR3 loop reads CASSVKQGVWETQYF. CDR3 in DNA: TGCGCCAGCAGCGTGAAACAGGGAGTTTGGGAGACCCAGTACTTC. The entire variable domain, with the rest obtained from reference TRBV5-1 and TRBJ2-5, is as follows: KAGVTQTPRYLIKTRGQQVTLSCSPISGHRSVSWYQQTPGQGLQFLFEYFSETQRNKGNFPGRFSGRQFSNSRSEMNVSTLELGDSALYLCASSVKQGVWETQYFGPGTRLLVL.